The next 25 T cell receptor beta chains were all read from a single sample in a study of CD8 T cells in Susac syndrome. A quantity of about 0.5 to 1 ug RNA underwent reverse transcription using random hexamers. TCRdb used MiXCR to reprocess the immunoSEQ multiplex PCR reads, holding one entry per CDR3 protein. The top ten clones hold about 0.089% of a sample with 110,000 or so distinct CDR3 sequences, about 93% of them seen once. Sequenced: CD4+ T cells from PBMCs. These receptors were collected from a human donor in good health.

The chain links TRBV5-1 to TRBJ2-3; no clear D gene. Trimming left V 4 bases short and J 0 bases short, with 6 bases between. Looked up from germline, CDR1 is SGHRS and CDR2 is YFSETQ. The CDR3 runs 13 residues. The DNA for the CDR3 is TGCGCCAGCAGCAACCCTAGCACAGATACGCAGTATTTT. It yields the protein CASSNPSTDTQYF.

The chain carries TRBV3-1 and TRBJ2-5; D is undetermined. V lost 11 bases, J lost 4 bases, and 17 bases lay in between. The CDR3 length is 13 residues. CDR1 and CDR2 from the germline V gene are LGHDT and YNNKEL (reference sequence). Here the CDR3 reads CAVRHVSRETQYF. DNA of the CDR3: TGTGCCGTAAGACACGTGAGCAGAGAGACCCAGTACTTC.

This clonotype was detected only a few times. The rearrangement links TRBV5-8 to TRBJ2-2, with D unclear. Trimming removed 0 bases from V and 5 bases from J, with 5 bases in between. CDR3 length equals 13 residues. CDR1 SGHTS and CDR2 YDEGEE come from the germline V gene. This CDR3 reads CASSLGHTGELFF. Written as DNA, the CDR3 is TGTGCCAGCAGCTTGGGGCATACCGGGGAGCTGTTTTTT.

The chain couples TRBV18 to TRBJ2-1; the match to TRBD2 covers 9 bases. CDR3 size: 15 residues. Unmatched junction bases numbered 6, after V lost 5 bases and J lost 4 bases. The germline gives CDR1 KGHSH, CDR2 LQKENI. CDR3 DNA: TGTGCCAGCTCAATAGCGGGAGATATGTACAATGAGCAGTTCTTC. Protein product: CASSIAGDMYNEQFF. The full variable domain, completed using reference TRBV18 and TRBJ2-1, is NAGVMQNPRHLVRRRGQEARLRCSPMKGHSHVYWYRQLPEEGLKFMVYLQKENIIDESGMPKERFSAEFPKEGPSILRIQQVVRGDSAAYFCASSIAGDMYNEQFFGPGTRLTVL.

The V gene is TRBV2, the J gene TRBJ2-2; D call uncertain. V was shortened by 2 bases and J by 4 bases, with 8 bases between the two germline ends. CDR1 and CDR2 (germline): SNHLY, FYNNEI. The CDR3 extends over 14 amino acids. This CDR3 is CASSEFLSTGELFF. CDR3 bases: TGTGCCAGCAGTGAATTTTTGTCCACCGGGGAGCTGTTTTTT.

The CDR3 loop is CASSSSGTAQETQYF. CDR3 nucleotides: TGTGCCAGCAGTTCCTCGGGGACAGCCCAAGAGACCCAGTACTTC. The chain links TRBV12-3 or TRBV12-4 to TRBJ2-5; 7 bases align to TRBD1. This CDR3 comprises 15 residues. V trimming: 4 bases; J trimming: 1 base; junction bases outside the gene matches: 6.

This chain uses TRBV30 with TRBJ1-5; the D is unclear. This CDR3 is built from 14 residues. Between the trimmed V and J ends, which lost 5 bases and 0 bases, there was a span of 11 bases. Germline CDR1 GTSNPN, CDR2 SVGIG (reference sequence). The CDR3 DNA follows: TGTGCCTGGGACGAGAACTATAGCAATCAGCCCCAGCATTTT. It translates to CAWDENYSNQPQHF. The full variable domain, rest sourced from reference TRBV30 and TRBJ1-5, is SQTIHQWPATLVQPVGSPLSLECTVEGTSNPNLYWYRQAAGRGLQLLFYSVGIGQISSEVPQNLSASRPQDRQFILSSKKLLLSDSGFYLCAWDENYSNQPQHFGDGTRLSIL.

The rearrangement links TRBV6-6 to TRBJ2-7; the match to TRBD1 covers 8 bases. The germline CDR1 and CDR2 sequences are MNHNY and SVGAGI (reference sequence). This CDR3 is built from 15 residues. V dropped 5 bases and J dropped 5; count of bases not matched to a gene: 11. CDR3 sequence: CASSGLGQGADEQYF. The CDR3 DNA reads as TGTGCCAGCAGTGGTCTCGGGCAGGGGGCGGACGAGCAGTACTTC.

The chain has TRBV25-1 and TRBJ2-3; D gene ambiguous. The CDR3 consists of 15 residues. V lost 3 bases to trimming and J lost 2 bases, with 12 bases between them. The V gene's germline CDR1 is MGHDK and CDR2 SYGVNS. In DNA, the CDR3 is TGTGCCAGCAGTGATTTTAGGCGGACCACAGATACGCAGTATTTT. Translation: CASSDFRRTTDTQYF.

The J gene is TRBJ2-5, the V gene TRBV5-1; 7 nucleotides line up with TRBD1. This CDR3 is built from 16 residues. CDR1 is SGHRS and CDR2 is YFSETQ in the germline V gene. V trimming: 0 bases; J trimming: 5 bases; junction bases outside the gene matches: 10. The CDR3 spells CASSLADRDLGETQYF. In DNA form, the CDR3 reads TGCGCCAGCAGCTTGGCTGACAGGGACCTTGGGGAGACCCAGTACTTC.

This sequence joins TRBV20-1 and TRBJ2-1, with D possibly being TRBD2 (5 bases). CDR3 length: 11 amino acids. Per the germline V gene, CDR1 is DFQATT and CDR2 is SNEGSKA (reference sequence). CDR3 residues: CRGGVRGEQFF. The CDR3 DNA sequence: TGCAGAGGTGGAGTTCGGGGTGAGCAGTTCTTC.

This rearrangement joins TRBV29-1 to TRBJ2-3; the D gene is possibly TRBD1 (5 bases). The CDR3 totals 11 residues. Between the trimmed V and J ends, which lost 6 bases and 4 bases, there was a span of 8 bases. Germline CDR1 SQVTM, CDR2 ANQGSEA. The CDR3, as DNA: TGCAGCGTCCAACAGGCAGATACGCAGTATTTT. This codes for CSVQQADTQYF.

This clonotype was seen more than once but under ten times. This chain connects TRBV28 to TRBJ2-5; unclear D gene. The CDR3 is made up of 16 amino acids. Germline CDR1 and CDR2: MDHEN and SYDVKM. The V end was cut by 4 bases, the J end by 3 bases, with 18 bases between. The CDR3 sequence is CASSSRQWGGKETQYF. The DNA of the CDR3 is TGTGCCAGCAGTTCCAGACAATGGGGTGGAAAAGAGACCCAGTACTTC.

V gene TRBV24-1 combines with J gene TRBJ2-5; either TRBD1 or TRBD2 may supply D (5 bases each). From germline, CDR1 is KGHDR and CDR2 SFDVKD. The germline V and J ends were trimmed by 3 bases and 1 base, with 14 bases remaining between them. The CDR3 spans 16 residues. CDR3 sequence: CATSDPPLRGQETQYF. The CDR3 coding sequence is TGTGCCACCAGTGATCCCCCATTGAGGGGCCAAGAGACCCAGTACTTC.

J is TRBJ2-5 and V is TRBV3-1; 8 bases map to TRBD2. The V and J ends lost 6 bases and 4 bases, in that order; junction bases with no gene match: 7. The CDR3 sequence is 14 residues long. Germline V gene lookup returns CDR1 LGHDT and CDR2 YNNKEL (reference sequence). The DNA of the CDR3 is TGTGCCAGCAGTGGGGAAACTAGCGGAGAGACCCAGTACTTC. This gives the protein CASSGETSGETQYF.

This clonotype was counted once. CDR3 amino acids: CASSRQGGETQYF. In nucleotides, the CDR3 is TGTGCCAGCAGTCGACAGGGGGGGGAGACCCAGTACTTC. The gene calls are TRBV28 and TRBJ2-5; 9 bases align to TRBD1. Germline V lookup: CDR1 MDHEN, CDR2 SYDVKM. The length of the CDR3 is 13 residues. Trimming at V came to 5 bases and at J to 5 bases, leaving 3 bases not matched to a gene.

The chain couples TRBV6-1 to TRBJ2-5; 7 nucleotides align to TRBD2. Germline CDR1 is MNHNS and CDR2 is SASEGT. V gave up 5 bases and J gave up 2 bases; unmatched junction bases: 5. This CDR3 is 14 amino acids long. CDR3 sequence reads: CASSWGGFQETQYF. The CDR3 region has the DNA TGTGCCAGCAGTTGGGGGGGTTTTCAAGAGACCCAGTACTTC.

The chain recombines TRBV9 with TRBJ2-7; D might be TRBD1 (6 bases). Germline CDR1 reads SGDLS; CDR2 reads YYNGEE. The germline V and J ends were trimmed by 0 bases and 6 bases, with 13 bases remaining between them. The CDR3 totals 14 residues. The CDR3 reads CASSVALQGGEQYF. CDR3 DNA: TGTGCCAGCAGCGTAGCTTTACAGGGCGGCGAGCAGTACTTC.

The CDR3 DNA is TGTGCCAGCACACAGGACTCTCAGGCCTATGGCTACACCTTC. Its translation is CASTQDSQAYGYTF. The chain is built from TRBV28 and TRBJ1-2, with D possibly matching TRBD1 (5 bases). The ends were cut back, 7 bases at V and 4 bases at J, with 16 bases in the middle. This CDR3 has 14 residues. The germline gives CDR1 MDHEN, CDR2 SYDVKM.

This chain connects TRBV11-2 to TRBJ2-1; D might be TRBD2 (5 bases). CDR1 and CDR2 (germline): SGHAT, FQNNGV. V lost 3 bases and J 12 bases, leaving 18 bases between the germline ends. CDR3 length: 14 residues. CDR3 in amino acids: CASSLGRLSAGQFF. In DNA form, the CDR3 reads TGTGCCAGCAGCTTGGGAAGACTTTCTGCGGGGCAGTTCTTC. The variable domain in full, completed from reference TRBV11-2 and TRBJ2-1, reads EAGVAQSPRYKIIEKRQSVAFWCNPISGHATLYWYQQILGQGPKLLIQFQNNGVVDDSQLPKDRFSAERLKGVDSTLKIQPAKLEDSAVYLCASSLGRLSAGQFFGPGTRLTVL.

This sequence joins TRBV30 and TRBJ1-1; D is ambiguous. CDR3 size: 14 residues. Germline lookup yields CDR1 GTSNPN and CDR2 SVGIG (reference sequence). With 0 bases removed from V and 5 bases from J, the gap between germline ends came to 13 bases. CDR3: CAWSVGITRTEAFF. As DNA, the CDR3 is TGTGCCTGGAGTGTGGGGATCACCAGGACTGAAGCTTTCTTT.

V and J are TRBV27 and TRBJ2-5; D ambiguous. Looked up from germline, CDR1 is MNHEY and CDR2 is SMNVEV (reference sequence). Trimming took 5 bases from V and 0 from J, leaving 16 bases between them. The CDR3 loop spans 16 amino acids. CDR3 amino acids: CASSLPPGRDQETQYF. Written as DNA, the CDR3 is TGTGCCAGCAGTCTACCTCCGGGCCGTGACCAAGAGACCCAGTACTTC.

This chain joins TRBV7-9 and TRBJ2-1, with TRBD2 matching 8 bases. This CDR3 has 16 amino acids. CDR1 and CDR2 from the germline V gene are SEHNR and FQNEAQ (reference sequence). The V gene end was trimmed by 1 base and the J gene end by 3 bases; junction bases not matched to a gene: 5. CDR3 protein: CASSLESGGLYNEQFF. The DNA for the CDR3 is TGTGCCAGCAGCTTAGAGTCGGGAGGGCTCTACAATGAGCAGTTCTTC.

J is TRBJ2-2 and V is TRBV28, with D maybe TRBD2 (5 bases). Germline CDR1 reads MDHEN; CDR2 reads SYDVKM. CDR3 length: 15 residues. The V end was cut by 5 bases, the J end by 5 bases, with 15 bases between. The CDR3 is CASSNSGVGTGELFF. The CDR3 DNA reads TGTGCCAGCAGTAATTCCGGGGTCGGGACCGGGGAGCTGTTTTTT.

CDR3 sequence (DNA): TGTGCCAGCATCCGTAGCGGGAGCTATGAGCAGTTCTTC. Translating it yields CASIRSGSYEQFF. The chain combines TRBV6-5 with TRBJ2-1, with 9 positions matching TRBD2. Trimming cost V 7 bases and J 8 bases; bases outside gene matches: 6. CDR1 and CDR2 (germline): MNHEY, SVGAGI. This CDR3 is built from 13 residues.